The following is a T cell receptor beta chain sequence with its context. Its target is unknown. The sample is drawn from a study of T cell repertoires in ileal Crohn's disease. Study-wide context: Postoperative therapy was given to about half: about 11 thiopurines, roughly 18 anti-TNF agents.

Study-level findings and limits: Clonal expansions were more frequent in active smokers than non-smokers at surgery. All patients with clonality above 26.8% had endoscopic recurrence. Sorted CD8 T cells held more high-frequency clones than CD4.

This CDR3 spans 16 amino acids. With 1 base clipped from V and 3 bases from J, the junction kept 5 bases outside the gene matches. CDR1 is SGDLS and CDR2 is YYNGEE in the germline V gene. Profiling relied on immunoSEQ multiplex PCR, and the TCRdb table lists in-frame clones only, not all of them. Found here are about 5,400 clones, 82% of them singletons; the top ten hold more than 13%. The receptor's source is an adult with Crohn's disease. Sequenced sample: ileal tissue. The chain has TRBV9 and TRBJ2-1; 9 positions match TRBD1. CDR3 nucleotides: TGTGCCAGCAGCGTACAGGGGACAGGGATCTACAATGAGCAGTTCTTC. Amino acid sequence: CASSVQGTGIYNEQFF.